This T cell receptor beta chain was found in a study of blood T cells in healthy people across ages. Findings of the study overall: Conclusively comparing naive with antigen-experienced cells was impossible with unsorted PBMCs. Versus aged donors, long-lived donors had higher diversity and more naive CD4+ cells.

This clonotype was observed a single time. Antigen specificity is unknown. A second PCR of about 7 to 12 cycles used a sample-barcoded 5' primer and a J-beta primer mix. MiXCR, run by TCRdb on the 5' RACE reads, gives a single entry per CDR3 protein. The data contain 1.5 million to 2 million distinct CDR3 sequences, 39% of them singletons. The sequencing input was blood. This receptor was identified in a human donor in good health.

CDR3 protein: CASREGSGAYNEQFF. The CDR3 nucleotides are TGTGCCAGCCGGGAGGGATCAGGTGCCTACAATGAGCAGTTCTTC. V is TRBV2 and J is TRBJ2-1, with 8 bases aligning to TRBD2. The CDR3 runs 15 residues. CDR1 is SNHLY, CDR2 FYNNEI, per germline. V lost 8 bases, J lost 2 bases, and 8 bases stayed unmatched.